Sequencing of this T cell receptor beta chain was carried out in a study of tumor-infiltrating lymphocytes in localized non-small cell lung cancer. Overall study context: Each patient gave resected tumor and non-adjacent uninvolved lung tissue.

This CDR3 region has 13 residues. Trimming took off 4 bases at V and 4 bases at J, with 8 bases between the two ends. In germline, CDR1 is LNHNV, CDR2 YYDKDF (reference sequence). Sequenced by immunoSEQ multiplex PCR; TCRdb stores in-frame clones only, minus some. Found here are 7,000 or so clones, over 75% of them singletons; the top ten hold around 9%. Whole-study results and caveats: Compared with uninvolved lung, tumors showed higher T cell infiltration by TCRbeta sequencing. Not all patients were TCR sequenced, owing to tissue quantity. Each assay used a separate piece of the same tissue.

Note on this clone: The target antigen is unknown.

V gene TRBV15 combines with J gene TRBJ2-1, with D possibly TRBD1 on 6 matching bases. Source material: lung tumor tissue. This receptor was obtained from a human donor with non-small cell lung cancer. CDR3 bases: TGTGCCACCAGCAAGACAGGTTACAATGAGCAGTTCTTC. This gives the protein CATSKTGYNEQFF.